The next 22 T cell receptor beta chains were all read from a single sample in a study of blood T cell repertoires in COVID-19. Only in-frame clones appear in the TCRdb table, and some are missing; sequencing was by immunoSEQ multiplex PCR. This repertoire shows more than 150,000 clones, 80% found once; its top ten account for about 0.58%. The specimen was peripheral blood. The source of these receptors is a man aged 55 to 69 with acute or convalescent COVID-19.

This chain uses TRBV2 with TRBJ2-5; no definite D call. Looked up from germline, CDR1 is SNHLY and CDR2 is FYNNEI. Trimming left V 0 bases short and J 5 bases short, with 13 bases between. The CDR3 sequence is 15 residues long. CDR3 DNA: TGTGCCAGCAGTGAAGCGCAAAATAGCTGGGAGACCCAGTACTTC. It yields the protein CASSEAQNSWETQYF.

The chain is built from TRBV4-2 and TRBJ1-4, with 10 bases fitting TRBD1. CDR1 is LGHNA and CDR2 is YNFKEQ in the germline V gene. V lost 2 bases to trimming and J lost 8 bases; unmatched junction nucleotides: 5. The CDR3 sequence is 15 residues long. In DNA form, the CDR3 reads TGTGCCAGCAGCCAACCCGGGACAGGGGAGGAAAAACTGTTTTTT. This translates into CASSQPGTGEEKLFF.

The rearrangement joins TRBV4-1 to TRBJ2-3, with D perhaps TRBD1 (6 bases). CDR1 MGHRA and CDR2 YSYEKL come from the germline V gene. CDR3 size: 14 residues. The V gene lost 4 bases and the J gene lost 4 bases, with 12 bases spanning the gap. CDR3: CASSLQGSADTQYF. CDR3 DNA: TGCGCCAGCAGCCTACAGGGTTCCGCAGATACGCAGTATTTT.

The J gene is TRBJ2-5, the V gene TRBV11-3, with TRBD1 as a possible D gene (6 bases). CDR3 size: 15 residues. Trimming left V 4 bases short and J 2 bases short, with 14 bases between. The germline V gene has CDR1 SGHNT and CDR2 YENEEA. CDR3 bases: TGTGCCAGCAGCTCCTCCTTTGGACAGCAAGAGACCCAGTACTTC. It codes for CASSSSFGQQETQYF.

With regard to this clone: Its ends do not fully match the called genes, so a read error is possible. The rearrangement uses TRBV5-1 and TRBJ2-7; 11 nucleotides align to TRBD2. Germline-derived CDR1 and CDR2 are SGHRS and YFSETQ. The CDR3 is 15 amino acids. The CDR3 DNA reads as TGCGCCGGCAGAGTTGGACTAGCGGGTTCCTACGAGCAGTACTTC. Translated, it gives CAGRVGLAGSYEQYF.

The chain carries TRBV4-3 and TRBJ1-1, with no clear D. Germline V gene lookup returns CDR1 LGHNA and CDR2 YSLEER. Trimming removed 0 bases at V and 4 bases at J, with 6 bases between. The CDR3 covers 13 residues. The CDR3 is CASSQDRGTEAFF. CDR3 in DNA: TGCGCCAGCAGCCAAGATCGGGGCACTGAAGCTTTCTTT.

The gene calls are TRBV19 and TRBJ1-2; D remains unclear. This CDR3 region has 13 residues. The V and J ends lost 2 bases and 3 bases respectively, with 7 bases between them. CDR1 and CDR2 from the germline V gene are LNHDA and SQIVND (reference sequence). The CDR3: CASSIMRDYGYTF. Here the CDR3 DNA reads TGTGCCAGTAGTATAATGCGGGACTATGGCTACACCTTC.

The rearrangement links TRBV5-1 to TRBJ2-3; D is ambiguous. In germline, CDR1 is SGHRS, CDR2 YFSETQ. Trimming stripped 0 bases from V and 6 bases from J, with 11 bases between. The CDR3 has 14 residues. DNA of the CDR3: TGCGCCAGCAGCTTGGCACGAACATCGGATACGCAGTATTTT. Translating it yields CASSLARTSDTQYF.

The chain combines TRBV11-1 with TRBJ2-7, with 11 bases lining up with TRBD2. Per germline, CDR1 SGHAT and CDR2 FQDESV (reference sequence). This CDR3 comprises 14 residues. V was pared by 2 bases and J by 10 bases, with 7 bases of the junction left unmatched. The CDR3 DNA sequence: TGTGCCAGCAGCTTAAATAGCGGGAGGGCCGATCAGTACTTC. Residues: CASSLNSGRADQYF.

This chain connects TRBV2 to TRBJ2-2; 9 nucleotides align to TRBD1. The germline V gene has CDR1 SNHLY and CDR2 FYNNEI. Trimming took 6 bases from V and 6 from J; bases not matched to a gene: 5. CDR3 length: 14 amino acids. CDR3: CASRGQGGPGELFF. CDR3 coding DNA: TGTGCCAGCAGGGGACAGGGAGGGCCCGGGGAGCTGTTTTTT.

The V call is TRBV7-6, the J call TRBJ2-7, with D tentatively TRBD1 or TRBD2 (6 bases each). Germline CDR1 reads SGHVS; CDR2 reads FNYEAQ. V was pared by 5 bases and J by 7 bases, with 12 bases between. The CDR3 loop spans 12 amino acids. CDR3 loop: CASSLGGREQYF. CDR3 in DNA: TGTGCCAGCAGCCTAGGGGGGCGGGAGCAGTACTTC.

This sequence joins TRBV7-9 and TRBJ1-5, with 8 bases identical to TRBD1. This CDR3 comprises 14 residues. The germline gives CDR1 SEHNR, CDR2 FQNEAQ (reference sequence). With 5 bases clipped from V and 2 bases from J, the junction kept 2 bases outside the gene matches. CDR3 DNA: TGTGCCAGCAGCCAGACAGGGGGCAATCAGCCCCAGCATTTT. This gives the protein CASSQTGGNQPQHF.

The chain recombines TRBV18 with TRBJ1-1, with D possibly TRBD1 on 6 matching bases. The CDR3 length is 13 residues. V lost 3 bases and J 7 bases, leaving 12 bases between the germline ends. CDR1 and CDR2 (germline): KGHSH, LQKENI. The CDR3 bases are TGTGCCAGCTCACCCAGGGGAACAGGTGAAGCTTTCTTT. This translates into CASSPRGTGEAFF.

The CDR3 DNA reads as TGTGCCAGCAGTCCATACAGGTGGGAGCAGTTCTTC. Its protein is CASSPYRWEQFF. The chain has TRBV6-2 or TRBV6-3 and TRBJ2-1; possible D gene TRBD1, 5 bases. The CDR3 totals 12 residues. V lost 5 bases and J lost 10, with 12 bases in between. Per the germline V gene, CDR1 is MNHEY and CDR2 is SVGEGT.

The V call is TRBV7-8, the J call TRBJ2-2, with D perhaps TRBD2 (6 bases). The ends were cut back, 5 bases at V and 4 bases at J, with 23 bases in the middle. Germline values: CDR1 SGHVS, CDR2 FQNEAQ. This CDR3 spans 18 amino acids. The CDR3 here is CASSHSGGQMRSTGELFF. DNA of the CDR3: TGTGCCAGCAGCCACTCAGGAGGGCAGATGCGGAGCACCGGGGAGCTGTTTTTT.

This rearrangement joins TRBV6-6 to TRBJ2-2; D not resolved. Germline lookup yields CDR1 MNHNY and CDR2 SVGAGI (reference sequence). The CDR3 has 11 residues. V was trimmed by 6 bases and J by 10 bases, leaving 9 bases between them. The CDR3 DNA reads as TGTGCCAGCAGGACTGGCGAGGAGCTGTTTTTT. Residues: CASRTGEELFF.

The chain recombines TRBV2 with TRBJ2-7; 7 bases are a match to TRBD1. CDR1 and CDR2 (germline): SNHLY, FYNNEI. This CDR3 is 13 amino acids long. Trimming at V came to 7 bases and at J to 6 bases, leaving 9 bases not matched to a gene. CDR3 nucleotides: TGTGCCAGCATCCGGGACAGAGCTACCGAGCAGTACTTC. This gives the protein CASIRDRATEQYF.

With regard to this clone: The same CDR3 also results from other DNA sequences found in this sample. The gene calls are TRBV10-3 and TRBJ2-2; 9 nucleotides match TRBD1. This CDR3 contains 13 residues. Germline V CDR1 and CDR2: ENHRY, SYGVKD. The J segment lost 4 bases and the V segment lost 6 bases, leaving 0 bases of the junction unmatched. In DNA form, the CDR3 reads TGTGCCATCAGGACAGGGGGCACCGGGGAGCTGTTTTTT. It translates to CAIRTGGTGELFF.

V and J are TRBV7-2 and TRBJ2-2; D possibly corresponds to TRBD1 (6 bases). Per the germline V gene, CDR1 is SGHTA and CDR2 is FQGNSA. This CDR3 has 13 residues. Trimming took 5 bases from V and 6 from J, leaving 10 bases between them. Here the CDR3 DNA reads TGTGCCAGCAGCCCGACAGGCCCCGGGGAGCTGTTTTTT. This sequence encodes CASSPTGPGELFF.

The chain combines TRBV3-1 (or the pseudogene TRBV3-2) with TRBJ2-1; D not certain. Deletions cut 6 bases from V and 6 bases from J, with 6 bases between. This CDR3 spans 11 amino acids. Germline-derived CDR1 and CDR2 are LGHDT and YNNKEL (reference sequence). The CDR3, as DNA: TGTGCCAGCAGGTCTAGCAATGAGCAGTTCTTC. Translation gives CASRSSNEQFF.

This chain uses TRBV5-1 with TRBJ1-6; D is unclear. Trimming pared 4 bases from V and 9 bases from J, leaving 17 bases between. The CDR3 sequence is 15 residues long. The germline V gene has CDR1 SGHRS and CDR2 YFSETQ. The CDR3 reads CASSKSSGESSPLHF. The CDR3 coding sequence is TGCGCCAGCAGCAAAAGCTCCGGAGAGTCTTCACCCCTCCACTTT.

The chain has TRBV14 and TRBJ2-4; perhaps TRBD1 as D (6 bases). CDR3 length: 15 amino acids. CDR1 is SGHDN, CDR2 FVKESK, per germline. Trimming shortened V by 2 bases and J by 2 bases, and 10 bases separated the two germline ends. In DNA, the CDR3 is TGTGCCAGCAGCCAAAGGCAGGGGTCCAAAAACATTCAGTACTTC. Its translation: CASSQRQGSKNIQYF.